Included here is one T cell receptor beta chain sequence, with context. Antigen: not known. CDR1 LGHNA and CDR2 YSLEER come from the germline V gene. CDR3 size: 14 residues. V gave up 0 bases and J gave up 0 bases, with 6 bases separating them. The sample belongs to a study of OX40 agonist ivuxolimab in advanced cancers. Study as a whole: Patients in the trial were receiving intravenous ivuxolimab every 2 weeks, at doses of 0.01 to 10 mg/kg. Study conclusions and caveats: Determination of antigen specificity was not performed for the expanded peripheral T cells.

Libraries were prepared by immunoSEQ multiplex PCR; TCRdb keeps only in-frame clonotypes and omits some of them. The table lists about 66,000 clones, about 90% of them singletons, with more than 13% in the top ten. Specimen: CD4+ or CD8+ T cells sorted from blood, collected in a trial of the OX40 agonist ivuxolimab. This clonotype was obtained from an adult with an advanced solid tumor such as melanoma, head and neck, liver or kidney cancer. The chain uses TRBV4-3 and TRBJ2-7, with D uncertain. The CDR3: CASSQDAPSYEQYF. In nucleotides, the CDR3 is TGCGCCAGCAGCCAAGATGCCCCCTCCTACGAGCAGTACTTC.